Following are 4 T cell receptor beta chains from one sample sequenced in a study of blood T cell repertoires in COVID-19. The repertoire was sequenced with immunoSEQ multiplex PCR; TCRdb's copy has only in-frame clones and lacks some. Of approximately 100,000 clones listed, roughly 84% are singletons. The sample was peripheral blood. Source of these receptors: a man in his sixties with acute or convalescent COVID-19.

CDR3 loop: CASAAPRDSYNEQFF. The DNA of the CDR3 is TGTGCCAGCGCCGCACCACGGGACTCCTACAATGAGCAGTTCTTC. This chain joins TRBV6-5 and TRBJ2-1; D might be TRBD2 (5 bases). CDR3 size: 15 residues. V dropped 8 bases and J dropped 0 bases, with 14 bases sitting between them. The germline gives CDR1 MNHEY, CDR2 SVGAGI.

V and J are TRBV5-4 and TRBJ2-1; TRBD2 might be the D (8 bases). V lost 1 base and J lost 6, with 14 bases in between. The CDR3 extends over 15 amino acids. Germline V lookup: CDR1 SGHNT, CDR2 YYREEE (reference sequence). CDR3 amino acids: CASSLSGRQGNEQFF. The CDR3 nucleotides are TGTGCCAGCAGCTTGAGCGGGAGACAGGGCAATGAGCAGTTCTTC.

The J gene is TRBJ1-1, the V gene TRBV28; D is unresolved. Trimming took off 10 bases at V and 3 bases at J, with 6 bases between the two ends. Germline values: CDR1 MDHEN, CDR2 SYDVKM. CDR3 length: 10 residues. CDR3 in DNA: TGTGCCACCACAGACACTGAAGCTTTCTTT. It encodes CATTDTEAFF.

This clone occurred once. The junction differs from germline at one of its ends, possibly a read error. V and J are TRBV5-5 and TRBJ2-7; 12 bases are shared with TRBD2. The CDR3 totals 16 residues. The germline gives CDR1 SGHKS, CDR2 YYEKEE (reference sequence). CDR3 nucleotides: TGTGCCAGCAGCTTGGTGGCTAGCGGGAGGGCCGGTTTTCAGTATTTC. Translating gives CASSLVASGRAGFQYF.